This T cell receptor beta chain was found in a study of STAT3 mutations in large granular lymphocyte leukemia. Study-level background: Over half of T-LGLL patients had one or more immunosuppressive regimens.

Sequencing was performed with immunoSEQ multiplex PCR; in TCRdb, only in-frame clones are kept and a portion is missing. Of approximately 29,000 clones listed, roughly 86% are singletons. General observations from the study: At least one immunodominant TCR beta clonotype appeared in every T-cell large granular lymphocyte leukemia patient. All newly emerging clones after therapy were STAT3 wild type. Variable sampling intervals and differing treatment regimens complicated linking therapy response to TCR clonal burden changes.

Comment on this clone: Its antigen is unidentified.

Germline V CDR1 and CDR2: KGHSH, LQKENI. The V end lost 3 bases, the J end lost 6 bases, and 18 bases lay between the germline ends. This CDR3 comprises 15 residues. The V gene is TRBV18, the J gene TRBJ2-7; a weak D match, TRBD1 (6 bases). The TCR originated in a man in his 60s with T-cell large granular lymphocyte leukemia. Some clones in this sample may be carry-over from other donors' samples. Sequencing was performed on peripheral blood mononuclear cells. As DNA, the CDR3 is TGTGCCAGCTCACCGGGGCAGGGGAGCCGCGGCGAGCAGTACTTC. It is translated as CASSPGQGSRGEQYF.